This T cell receptor beta chain was obtained from a study of OX40 agonist ivuxolimab in advanced cancers. About the study: The drug used for patients, ivuxolimab, was an agonistic anti-OX40 (CD134) antibody.

TCRdb's copy holds only in-frame clones and misses some; the assay was immunoSEQ multiplex PCR. The data show some 61,000 clones, 75% to 80% seen once. This clone turned up a few times. The CDR3 sequence is 15 residues long. Trimming left V 1 base short and J 4 bases short, with 13 bases between. Germline assignment: CDR1 SQVTM and CDR2 ANQGSEA. The sequence was obtained from an adult with an advanced solid tumor such as melanoma, head and neck, liver or kidney cancer. The J gene is TRBJ2-2, the V gene TRBV29-1; D not certain. The starting material was CD4+ or CD8+ T cells sorted from blood, obtained in a trial of the OX40 agonist ivuxolimab. The CDR3 nucleotides are TGCAGCGTTGAAGTGGGCAGGACCGGCACCGGGGAGCTGTTTTTT. Protein product: CSVEVGRTGTGELFF.